One TCR beta chain is described in this entry. This clonotype was counted between two and nine times. Its antigen target is currently unknown. No base-level quality is on record; no much larger clone is a single base apart. This sample is part of a study of CD8 T cells in ankylosing spondylitis (dated by TCRdb to 2015 to 2018). With regard to the full study: To find TCR variants linked to disease, the study profiled T cell receptor beta repertoires in ankylosing spondylitis patients and healthy donors. In total, the full study cohort was made up of 85 to 140 healthy donors and approximately 27 ankylosing spondylitis patients. Peripheral blood was sampled, and synovial fluid was additionally collected from ankylosing spondylitis patients.

Ends trimmed: V by 0 bases, J by 7 bases; bases unmatched to a gene: 14. CDR1 and CDR2, per the germline V gene (reference sequence), are WNHNN and SYGVQD. From the cysteine up to the phenylalanine, the CDR3 has a length of 17 residues. Only the CDR3 portion is preserved as DNA: 51 bases, with reading frame beginning at the first base. The reads were generated on an Illumina HiSeq 2500. Quantitative 5'-RACE with molecular barcodes was used to prepare TCR beta libraries. The study's own analysis went as follows. A new computational method, built on a probabilistic model of VDJ rearrangement, was used to identify disease-linked TCR variants. The public reads were reprocessed in TCRdb via fastp at Q25 and MiXCR, keeping in-frame beta chains. Duplicate CDR3 protein sequences are folded into a single record with the most common DNA and genes. These V and J calls are TCRdb output, not the study's own analysis. This sample comprises hundreds of thousands of distinct CDR3 sequences, approximately 11% of them detected only once. The ten largest clones represent almost 7% of the sample.

Study-level results and caveats: A TCR beta motif of about 8 highly homologous amino acid variants appeared characteristic of blood from ankylosing spondylitis patients. Some motif variants were previously reported in synovial fluid and blood of reactive arthritis patients, suggesting common disease-initiation mechanisms. The disease-linked clones had a CD8+ phenotype and were found at relatively low frequencies in peripheral blood. According to the report, matched synovial fluid samples from ankylosing spondylitis patients were significantly enriched for the disease-linked clones.

The sequencing input was blood, either unsorted or a sorted T cell fraction (not recorded which). This sequence originates from a male donor with ankylosing spondylitis. The chain is encoded by TRBV10-1 joined to TRBJ1-2, with 7 middle bases fitting TRBD1. The CDR3 reads as follows: CASSESLGQTPRAGYTF. The DNA reads TGCGCCAGCAGTGAGTCATTGGGACAGACCCCTCGCGCTGGCTACACCTTC.